These 5 T cell receptor beta chains share one sample of origin, sequenced in a study of a mutant IDH1 vaccine in newly diagnosed glioma. These receptors have no known antigen. Libraries were prepared by immunoSEQ multiplex PCR; TCRdb keeps only in-frame clonotypes and omits some of them. Among about 25,000 clones listed, approximately 80% were seen once. This sample's time point: week 5, during vaccination. With topical imiquimod, each dose of the vaccine consisted of 300 ug of mutant IDH1 20-mer peptide. The source material was PBMCs, sampled from a glioma patient whose treatment included an IDH1 peptide vaccine. The receptor source for this set is a man aged 35 to 55 with glioma.

The chain joins TRBV7-8 to TRBJ1-5; D might be TRBD1 (5 bases). CDR1 SGHVS and CDR2 FQNEAQ come from the germline V gene. This CDR3 region has 14 residues. V lost 1 base, J lost 6 bases, and 10 bases lay in between. The CDR3 DNA reads as TGTGCCAGCAGCTTAGTGGGGGAGGGTCAGCCCCAGCATTTT. Translated, it gives CASSLVGEGQPQHF.

This chain's CDR3 is CASSLLGQGYNEQFF. CDR3 in DNA: TGTGCCAGCAGCTTACTGGGACAGGGCTACAATGAGCAGTTCTTC. The chain couples TRBV7-8 to TRBJ2-1; 9 bases match TRBD1. The V gene end was trimmed by 2 bases and the J gene end by 3 bases; junction bases not matched to a gene: 2. Germline V CDR1 and CDR2: SGHVS, FQNEAQ. CDR3 length: 15 residues.

This clone has more than one count but fewer than ten. This chain uses TRBV19 with TRBJ2-3; 9 nucleotides align to TRBD2. The V and J ends lost 4 bases and 0 bases, in that order; junction bases with no gene match: 2. The germline gives CDR1 LNHDA, CDR2 SQIVND (reference sequence). The CDR3 totals 15 residues. The CDR3 protein is CASSTSGMSTDTQYF. In DNA, the CDR3 is TGTGCCAGTAGTACTAGCGGGATGAGCACAGATACGCAGTATTTT.

The chain links TRBV7-2 to TRBJ2-2, with 8 bases fitting TRBD1. V was clipped by 5 bases and J by 7 bases; unmatched bases: 9. This CDR3 has 15 amino acids. Germline V gene sequence: CDR1 SGHTA, CDR2 FQGNSA. CDR3 bases: TGTGCCAGCAGCCCCCAGGGACAGGTCCTCGGGGAGCTGTTTTTT. Amino acid sequence: CASSPQGQVLGELFF.

The genes are TRBV10-1 and TRBJ1-2; possible D gene TRBD1, 6 bases. Germline loops: CDR1 WNHNN, CDR2 SYGVQD (reference sequence). This CDR3 is built from 15 residues. V gave up 2 bases and J gave up 7 bases, with 17 bases separating them. The CDR3 DNA follows: TGCGCCAGCAGTGAGCCCTACGCAGGGGTGAGTGGCTACACCTTC. Protein sequence: CASSEPYAGVSGYTF.